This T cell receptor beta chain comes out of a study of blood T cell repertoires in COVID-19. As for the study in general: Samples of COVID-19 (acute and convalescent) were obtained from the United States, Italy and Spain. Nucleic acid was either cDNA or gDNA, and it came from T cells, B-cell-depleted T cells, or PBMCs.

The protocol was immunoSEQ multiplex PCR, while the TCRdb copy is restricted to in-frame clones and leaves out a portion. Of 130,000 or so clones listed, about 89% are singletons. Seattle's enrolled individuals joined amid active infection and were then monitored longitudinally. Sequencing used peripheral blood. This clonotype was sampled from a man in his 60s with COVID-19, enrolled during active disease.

CDR3 protein: CASSLDPGGNTEAFF. As DNA, the CDR3 is TGTGCCAGCAGCTTAGATCCGGGGGGAAACACTGAAGCTTTCTTT. The chain links TRBV7-3 to TRBJ1-1; a possible D gene is TRBD1 (5 bases). The CDR3 covers 15 residues. Trimming removed 2 bases at V and 2 bases at J, with 12 bases between. Germline CDR1 SGHTA, CDR2 FQGTGA.